This entry is about one T cell receptor beta chain. Which antigen it targets is not known. Base-call qualities are not available, and no considerably larger clone is one nucleotide away. Donors formed part of the validation cohort, which comprised 120 subjects and was distinct from the first cohort of 666 subjects. The library was produced with the immunoSEQ multiplex PCR assay. The original pipeline was this. A statistical classification framework was built to diagnose cytomegalovirus status from the catalog of TCR beta chain sequences. This is the immuneACCESS table as TCRdb keeps it, with only in-frame sequences that have V and J called. A part of the clones is gone; compared with another copy, unresolved V genes explain less than half, and the rest is unexplained. D and trimming were read from the DNA, whereas the V and J calls and clone size are those reported in that table. This sample is represented by under 250,000 clones; around 87% of them were singletons. The ten largest account for about 2% of the sample.

The CDR3, from cysteine to phenylalanine, totals 17 residues. CDR3 DNA only is kept here, 51 bases in frame from base 1. CDR1 and CDR2 are read off the germline V gene as SNHLY and FYNNEI. V drops 4 bases and J drops 1 base, leaving 17 bases in between. This record comes from a study of cytomegalovirus exposure and HLA in healthy donors (dated by TCRdb to about 2017). About the investigation overall: A later analysis indicated that the 120 or so validation repertoires were generated on the platform also employed for the approximately 690 repertoires of the first cohort. The study aimed to test whether cataloging public T cell receptors could reveal signatures of past pathogen exposure. Along with the roughly 670-subject first cohort, a separate validation cohort of over a hundred different subjects was used. The study combined high-throughput TCR immunosequencing, statistical association of individual TCRs with disease status, and machine learning to predict cytomegalovirus infection status.

Overall study outcomes, separate from this receptor: Three of the identified cytomegalovirus-associated TCR beta chains were confirmed in vitro to be specific for cytomegalovirus antigens. Most TCR sequences were seen in very few donors, while some public TCRs were found in many individuals. A later analysis found that TCRs clustered in the first cohort also tended to co-occur in the roughly 110 validation repertoires, with approximately 93% of cluster scores above 0. According to the authors, the approach could potentially be generalized to other disease states and immunological phenotypes. In the study, roughly 160 TCR beta chains were listed as associated with cytomegalovirus. The classifier was reported to diagnose cytomegalovirus status with high specificity and sensitivity in both the original cohort and the validation cohort. The validation cohort had no HLA typing available for a later analysis, so co-occurrence within that cohort was assessed over all 130 or so repertoires.

This sequence was found in a woman younger than 35 in good health and CMV-seropositive. The chain uses TRBV2 and TRBJ1-5; TRBD1 is a weak D gene call, 6 bases matching. What was sequenced was PBMCs. The CDR3 protein sequence reads: CASSASYRVSSNQPQHF. The nucleotides are TGTGCCAGCAGTGCATCCTACAGGGTTTCGAGCAATCAGCCCCAGCATTTT.